This TCR beta chain was identified during a study of shared clonotypes between healthy human individuals (dated by TCRdb to the early 2020s). At the level of the whole study: The cohort included three men and two women between 18 and 49 years of age. Blood TCR repertoires of a handful of healthy adults were deeply sequenced to estimate repertoire size and the extent of clonotype sharing between individuals. Libraries were prepared and TCR repertoires were sequenced by different laboratories using diverse techniques, in order to increase sequencing depth and limit assay-specific biases. Per donor, leukapheresis produced somewhere between about 0.94 and 9 billion PBMCs. Study-level results and caveats: Pairwise subsampling indicated that sequencing depth was expected to affect the degree of clonotype sharing among donors. Sampling was restricted to blood, and TCR repertoires in tissues likely differ from the TCR repertoires found in blood. The genetic and exposure-history diversity represented was limited by the small number of donors.

TCR CDR3 regions were amplified from genomic DNA by multiplex PCR using the deep immunoSEQ assay. For each cell subset, the extracted genomic DNA was distributed evenly across all wells of several immunoSEQ 96-well plates, and each plate served as one replicate. For unsorted PBMC, each replicate PCR was loaded with 300 to 350 ng genomic DNA, equivalent to 25,000 to 35,000 T cell genomes. Genomic DNA from unsorted PBMC was sequenced over ten immunoSEQ deep assay plates. The purified libraries were quantified using a Qubit 3.0 fluorometer, sized with a Bioanalyzer 2100, and then quantified again using the KAPA Library Quantification kit. A separate single-read 150-cycle Illumina NextSeq 550 flow cell was used to sequence each immunoSEQ 96-well plate. Under the source paper's analysis protocol: Because the immunoSEQ output included only junctional sequences and no quality scores, the filtering could not be the same as the filtering used for full-length reads. Sequences were annotated with PyIR, a Python wrapper for IgBLAST v1.9, using IMGT germline references to assign V/J genes and CDR3. Any read was removed if the V/J assignment was weak (E-value above 1e-6), the CDR3 was missing, or the read contained stop codons, out-of-frame junctions, or ambiguous translated residues. V3J clonotypes were defined by identical inferred V gene, J gene, and CDR3 amino acid sequence. To compute the percentage overlap between repertoires, the number of shared unique clonotypes was divided by the size of the smaller repertoire. RTK rarefaction, the Chao1 estimator, and Recon v2.1 estimates of unobserved clonotypes were used to assess repertoire richness. TCRdb retrieved this table from immuneACCESS and kept in-frame rearrangements only. Not all clones are present; in checked studies, unresolved V genes account for under half, and no reason is known for the remainder. Clone size and V and J calls were adopted from that table, with D and trimming inferred from the DNA. Present in this sample are roughly 450,000 clones, more than 65% of which were seen just once. The top ten constitute 10% to 15% of the sample.

The CDR3 runs 12 amino acids, cysteine and phenylalanine included. The DNA shown is the 36-base CDR3, in frame from base 1. Unmatched junction bases come to 1, with V trimmed by 2 bases and J by 5 bases. The germline V gene (reference sequence) gives CDR1 as GTSNPN and CDR2 as SVGIG. A remark on this clone: Its antigen remains unidentified. Base qualities are not provided; no much larger clone lies one nucleotide away.

Donors were healthy HIV-negative adults with no recently reported acute infections or vaccinations. All donors were Caucasian adults living in Nashville, Tennessee, USA. In the unsorted samples, 85 million to 100 million PBMCs were counted, and genomic DNA was extracted using the QIAamp DNA Blood Mini kit. After blood collection by leukapheresis, PBMCs were isolated using Ficoll-Histopaque density gradient centrifugation and then cryopreserved in the vapor phase of liquid nitrogen. This TCR was sampled from a woman aged 40 to 49 in good health. Some clones in this sample may be carry-over from other donors' samples. This receptor chain uses TRBV30 and TRBJ2-5; TRBD2 agrees with 8 junctional bases. The specimen was PBMCs. The sequenced DNA: TGTGCCTGGAGTAGCGGGAGCGAGACCCAGTACTTC. Its protein is CAWSSGSETQYF.